The next 11 T cell receptor beta chains were all read from a single sample in a study of cytomegalovirus exposure and HLA in healthy donors. The PCR contained 60 Vbeta and 13 Jbeta primers. The table came from immunoSEQ multiplex PCR; TCRdb's copy has only in-frame clones and leaves some out. The sample lists roughly 100,000 clones; 60% to 85% were seen once. What was sequenced was PBMCs. The source of these receptors is a female donor in good health and CMV-seropositive.

This clone was counted many times. The chain combines TRBV11-1 with TRBJ1-1; TRBD1 matches 11 bases. Germline V gives CDR1 SGHAT, CDR2 FQDESV (reference sequence). The CDR3 contains 13 residues. Trimming at V came to 5 bases and at J to 11 bases, leaving 7 bases not matched to a gene. DNA for the CDR3: TGTGCCAGCAGCACTCGGGACAGGGGGGTGGCTTTCTTT. This translates into CASSTRDRGVAFF.

V usage is TRBV7-2 and J usage is TRBJ2-7, with D possibly matching TRBD2 (5 bases). The V and J ends lost 2 bases and 7 bases respectively, with 24 bases between them. The CDR3 length is 17 residues. Germline CDR1 is SGHTA and CDR2 is FQGNSA. This CDR3 is CASSLRSGTQSKGEQYF. The CDR3 coding sequence is TGTGCCAGCAGCTTAAGGAGCGGAACCCAAAGCAAAGGGGAGCAGTACTTC. Filled out from reference TRBV7-2 and TRBJ2-7, the complete variable domain reads GAGVSQSPSNKVTEKGKDVELRCDPISGHTALYWYRQSLGQGLEFLIYFQGNSAPDKSGLPSDRFSAERTGGSVSTLTIQRTQQEDSAVYLCASSLRSGTQSKGEQYFGPGTRLTVT.

This rearrangement joins TRBV5-4 to TRBJ1-1, with 8 bases aligning to TRBD1. The CDR3 consists of 14 residues. Unmatched junction bases numbered 7, after V lost 4 bases and J lost 5 bases. Germline V gene lookup returns CDR1 SGHNT and CDR2 YYREEE (reference sequence). As DNA, the CDR3 is TGTGCCAGCAGCAAGACAGGGGACCGGACTGAAGCTTTCTTT. This codes for CASSKTGDRTEAFF.

This chain joins TRBV30 and TRBJ2-1, with D unclear. The germline V and J ends were trimmed by 5 bases and 8 bases, with 10 bases remaining between them. The CDR3 spans 11 residues. Germline assignment: CDR1 GTSNPN and CDR2 SVGIG (reference sequence). The CDR3 sequence is CAWARLDEQFF. CDR3 DNA: TGTGCCTGGGCCCGACTCGATGAGCAGTTCTTC.

This chain joins TRBV27 and TRBJ2-1; D is perhaps TRBD2 (6 bases). Trimming shortened V by 4 bases and J by 6 bases, and 13 bases separated the two germline ends. Germline CDR1 reads MNHEY; CDR2 reads SMNVEV (reference sequence). CDR3 size: 14 residues. CDR3 in amino acids: CASSSSGLSNEQFF. CDR3 nucleotide sequence: TGTGCCAGCAGTTCCAGCGGGCTTTCCAATGAGCAGTTCTTC.

The genes are TRBV9 and TRBJ2-1; weak D call: TRBD1 (8 bases). CDR1 and CDR2 from the germline V gene are SGDLS and YYNGEE. The CDR3 runs 16 residues. Trimming removed 3 bases at V and 7 bases at J, with 20 bases between. CDR3 coding DNA: TGTGCCAGCAGCGAAACCGACAGGGGAGGGGCAAATGAGCAGTTCTTC. Encoded protein: CASSETDRGGANEQFF. The full variable domain, its missing parts supplied by reference TRBV9 and TRBJ2-1, is DSGVTQTPKHLITATGQRVTLRCSPRSGDLSVYWYQQSLDQGLQFLIQYYNGEERAKGNILERFSAQQFPDLHSELNLSSLELGDSALYFCASSETDRGGANEQFFGPGTRLTVL.

The chain links TRBV19 to TRBJ1-6; TRBD1 agrees at 10 bases. Trimming cost V 5 bases and J 7 bases; bases outside gene matches: 8. The V gene's germline CDR1 is LNHDA and CDR2 SQIVND (reference sequence). This CDR3 region has 16 residues. This CDR3 is CASSPRDRGPNSPLHF. For the CDR3, the DNA is TGTGCCAGTAGTCCAAGGGACAGGGGACCGAATTCACCCCTCCACTTT.

This chain connects TRBV27 to TRBJ2-1; 10 bases map to TRBD2. The CDR3 contains 16 residues. V was pared by 1 base and J by 3 bases, with 3 bases of the junction left unmatched. The germline CDR1 and CDR2 sequences are MNHEY and SMNVEV (reference sequence). The CDR3 loop is CASSLFLAGDYNEQFF. CDR3 DNA: TGTGCCAGCAGTTTATTTCTAGCGGGGGACTACAATGAGCAGTTCTTC.

The chain has TRBV27 and TRBJ2-7; D possibly corresponds to TRBD2 (6 bases). The CDR3 runs to 16 residues. Germline V gives CDR1 MNHEY, CDR2 SMNVEV (reference sequence). V dropped 1 base and J dropped 3 bases, with 16 bases sitting between them. Written as DNA, the CDR3 is TGTGCCAGCAGTTTATGGGGGACTCAACGCTACTACGAGCAGTACTTC. Amino acid sequence: CASSLWGTQRYYEQYF.

The CDR3 coding sequence is TGTGCCAGCAGCGTAGCTGGCCTTAGCAATCAGCCCCAGCATTTT. Protein: CASSVAGLSNQPQHF. V is TRBV9 and J is TRBJ1-5, with unresolved D. The germline V and J ends were trimmed by 0 bases and 0 bases, with 7 bases remaining between them. This CDR3 is built from 15 residues. Germline V gives CDR1 SGDLS, CDR2 YYNGEE.

The chain has TRBV6-1 and TRBJ1-1; no reliable D call. Germline assignment: CDR1 MNHNS and CDR2 SASEGT. CDR3 size: 13 residues. Trimming shortened V by 6 bases and J by 0 bases, and 8 bases separated the two germline ends. The CDR3 DNA sequence: TGTGCCAGCAGAAGACTGTTGAACACTGAAGCTTTCTTT. This translates into CASRRLLNTEAFF.